This T cell receptor (beta chain) came from a study of graft-versus-host responses after intestinal transplantation. The CDR3 contains 14 residues. V gave up 5 bases and J gave up 0 bases, with 8 bases separating them. Germline loops: CDR1 MNHEY, CDR2 SVGAGI. A note on this clone: Its cognate antigen is unknown.

The assay was immunoSEQ multiplex PCR, and TCRdb's table has in-frame clones only and misses some. The top ten clones hold about 7.3% of a sample with 65,000 to 90,000 clones, approximately 90% of them seen once. This sample comprised unstimulated CD8+ T cells sorted from spleen or lymph node cells, obtained before transplant. The chain carries TRBV6-5 and TRBJ1-3; D may be TRBD1 (5 bases). The TCR originated in a human donor who was the organ donor for an intestinal transplant. CDR3 in DNA: TGTGCCAGCAGTGGGGGGAACTCTGGAAACACCATATATTTT. As protein: CASSGGNSGNTIYF.